The sequence of this TCR beta chain was determined in a study of spatial heterogeneity in lung cancer. TCRdb re-derived calls from the 5' RACE reads in MiXCR, one entry per CDR3 protein. The table lists 1,200 or so distinct CDR3 sequences, more than 9% of them singletons. Time point defined: sample taken at primary tumor resection. This clonotype is deemed medium-sized. Antigen specificity is unknown. General study findings and limits: Tumoral mutation counts were tracked by counts of expanded intratumoral alpha and beta TCRs.

The germline CDR1 and CDR2 sequences are MGHRA and YSYEKL. The CDR3 extends over 13 amino acids. V gave up 4 bases and J gave up 0 bases, with 7 bases separating them. Sequencing was performed on lung tumor tissue, taken at surgery. The source is a male donor with early-stage non-small cell lung cancer. The chain has TRBV4-1 and TRBJ2-7; D is ambiguous. CDR3 DNA: TGCGCCAGCAGCCCTCCTAGCTCCTACGAGCAGTACTTC. Translating it yields CASSPPSSYEQYF.